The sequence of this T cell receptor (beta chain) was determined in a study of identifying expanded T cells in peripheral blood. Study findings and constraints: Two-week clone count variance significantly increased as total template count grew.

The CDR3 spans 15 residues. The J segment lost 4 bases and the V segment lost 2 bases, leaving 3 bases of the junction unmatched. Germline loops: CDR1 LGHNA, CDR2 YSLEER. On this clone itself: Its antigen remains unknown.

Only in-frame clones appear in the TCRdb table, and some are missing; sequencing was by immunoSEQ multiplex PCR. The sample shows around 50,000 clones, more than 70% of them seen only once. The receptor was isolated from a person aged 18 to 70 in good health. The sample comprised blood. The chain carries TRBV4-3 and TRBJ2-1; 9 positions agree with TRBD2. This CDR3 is CASSQRRGGYNEQFF. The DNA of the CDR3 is TGCGCCAGCAGCCAACGGCGGGGGGGATACAATGAGCAGTTCTTC.